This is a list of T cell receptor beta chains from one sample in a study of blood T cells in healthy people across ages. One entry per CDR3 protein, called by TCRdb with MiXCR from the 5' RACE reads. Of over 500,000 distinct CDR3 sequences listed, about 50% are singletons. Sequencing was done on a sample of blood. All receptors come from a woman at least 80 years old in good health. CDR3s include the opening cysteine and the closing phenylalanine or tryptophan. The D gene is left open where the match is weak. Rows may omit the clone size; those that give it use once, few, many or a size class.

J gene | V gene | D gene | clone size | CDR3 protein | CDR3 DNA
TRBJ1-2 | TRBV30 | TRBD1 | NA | CAWIAGDRGWYGYTF | TGTGCCTGGATAGCCGGGGACAGGGGATGGTATGGCTACACCTTC
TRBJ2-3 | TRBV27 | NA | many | CASTYTYADTQYF | TGTGCCAGCACCTATACGTACGCAGATACGCAGTATTTT
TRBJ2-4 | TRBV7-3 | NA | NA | CASSSFVGDIQYF | TGTGCCAGCAGCTCCTTCGTTGGTGACATTCAGTACTTC
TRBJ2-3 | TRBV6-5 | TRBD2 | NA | CASSYYPGLVSFTQYF | TGTGCCAGCAGTTACTACCCGGGACTAGTGTCTTTTACGCAGTATTTT
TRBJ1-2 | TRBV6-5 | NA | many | CASGVGRLNGYTF | TGTGCCAGCGGGGTAGGCAGACTAAATGGCTACACCTTC
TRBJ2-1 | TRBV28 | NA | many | CASSLPRVSYNEQFF | TGTGCCAGCAGTCTCCCGAGGGTATCCTACAATGAGCAGTTCTTC
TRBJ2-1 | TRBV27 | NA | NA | CASSVERGGNEQFF | TGTGCCAGCAGTGTGGAGAGGGGAGGCAATGAGCAGTTCTTC
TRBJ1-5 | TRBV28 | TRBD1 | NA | CASRDSDRGLQPQHF | TGTGCCAGCAGGGACTCGGACAGGGGACTTCAGCCCCAGCATTTT
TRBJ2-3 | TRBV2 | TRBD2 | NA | CASTKGTSGSTDTQYF | TGTGCCAGCACCAAAGGGACTAGCGGGAGTACAGATACGCAGTATTTT
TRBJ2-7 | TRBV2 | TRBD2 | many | CASSLRGLNEQYF | TGTGCCAGCAGTCTACGGGGACTAAACGAGCAGTACTTC
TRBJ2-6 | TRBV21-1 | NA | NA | CASSTTTGVSGANVLTF | TGTGCCAGCAGCACTACCACAGGTGTCTCTGGGGCCAACGTCCTGACTTTC
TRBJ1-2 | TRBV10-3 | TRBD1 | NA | CAISKGQTNYGYTF | TGTGCCATCAGCAAGGGACAGACTAACTATGGCTACACCTTC
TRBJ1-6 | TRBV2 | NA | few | CASKPWNYNSPLHF | TGTGCCAGCAAACCGTGGAACTATAATTCACCCCTCCACTTT
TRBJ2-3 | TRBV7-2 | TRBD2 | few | CASSLGSAGGFTDTQYF | TGTGCCAGCAGCTTAGGTAGTGCGGGGGGCTTCACAGATACGCAGTATTTT
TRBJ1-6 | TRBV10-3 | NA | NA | CATRGDNSPLHF | TGTGCCACCAGAGGGGATAATTCACCCCTCCACTTT
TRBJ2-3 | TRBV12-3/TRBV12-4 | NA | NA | CASSFLSGASDTQYF | TGTGCCAGCAGTTTTCTTAGCGGAGCTTCCGATACGCAGTATTTT
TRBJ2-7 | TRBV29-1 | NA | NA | CSVEVGIYEQYF | TGCAGCGTTGAAGTGGGTATCTACGAGCAGTACTTC
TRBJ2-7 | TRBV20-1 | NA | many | CSAIGGHSSYEQYF | TGCAGTGCTATTGGCGGCCATTCCTCCTACGAGCAGTACTTC
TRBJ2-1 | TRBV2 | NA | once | CASTSESPYNEQFF | TGTGCCAGCACCTCGGAGTCACCCTACAATGAGCAGTTCTTC
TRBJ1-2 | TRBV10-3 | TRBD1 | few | CAISDGTGGNYGYTF | TGTGCCATCAGTGATGGGACAGGGGGTAACTATGGCTACACCTTC
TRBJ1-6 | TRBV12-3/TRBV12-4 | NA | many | CASSRTYPGDDYSPLHF | TGTGCCAGCAGTCGAACGTACCCAGGGGACGATTATTCACCCCTCCACTTT
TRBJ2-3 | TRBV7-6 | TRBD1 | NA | CASSSLDRGDSDTQYF | TGTGCCAGCAGCTCGCTGGACAGGGGAGACTCAGATACGCAGTATTTT
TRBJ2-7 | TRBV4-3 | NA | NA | CASSQDGGTDLEQYF | TGCGCCAGCAGCCAAGATGGCGGGACAGACCTCGAGCAGTACTTC
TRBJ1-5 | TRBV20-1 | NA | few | CSARRLGAGNQPQHF | TGCAGTGCTAGAAGGCTGGGGGCTGGCAATCAGCCCCAGCATTTT
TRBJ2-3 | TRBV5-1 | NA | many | CASSLANGGSKTDTQYF | TGCGCCAGCAGCTTGGCCAATGGGGGTTCGAAGACAGATACGCAGTATTTT
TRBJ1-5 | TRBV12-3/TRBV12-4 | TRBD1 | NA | CASSSGQGKFNQPQHF | TGTGCCAGCAGTTCCGGACAGGGGAAATTCAATCAGCCCCAGCATTTT
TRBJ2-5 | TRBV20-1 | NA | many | CSDLAPLQETQYF | TGCAGTGACCTAGCGCCCCTCCAAGAGACCCAGTACTTC
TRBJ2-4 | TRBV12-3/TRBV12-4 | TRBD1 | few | CASSLGAPTGSVGIQYF | TGTGCCAGCAGTTTAGGGGCTCCGACAGGGAGTGTCGGCATTCAGTACTTC
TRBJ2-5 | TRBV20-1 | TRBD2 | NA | CSARGTSGSGEQYF | TGCAGTGCTAGAGGGACTAGCGGGAGTGGTGAGCAGTACTTC
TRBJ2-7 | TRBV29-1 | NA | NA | CSVTDGPGYEQYF | TGCAGCGTAACCGACGGCCCGGGCTACGAGCAGTACTTC
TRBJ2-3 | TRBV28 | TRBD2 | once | CASSFPGGRDTQYF | TGTGCCAGCAGTTTCCCGGGGGGGCGAGATACGCAGTATTTT
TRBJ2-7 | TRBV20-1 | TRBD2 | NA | CSARDPLLAGGPYEQYF | TGCAGTGCTAGAGATCCCTTATTAGCGGGAGGTCCCTACGAGCAGTACTTC
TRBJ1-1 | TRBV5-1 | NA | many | CASSLWEASNTEAFF | TGCGCCAGCAGCTTGTGGGAGGCCTCGAACACTGAAGCTTTCTTT
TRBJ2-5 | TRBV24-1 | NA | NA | CATSDLGPQYF | TGTGCCACCAGTGATTTGGGTCCCCAGTACTTC
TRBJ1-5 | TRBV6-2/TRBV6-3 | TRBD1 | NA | CASSARGLGQPQHF | TGTGCCAGCAGTGCCAGGGGGCTTGGGCAGCCCCAGCATTTT
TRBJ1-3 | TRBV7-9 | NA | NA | CASTFPGGTIYF | TGTGCCAGCACCTTCCCCGGCGGAACCATATATTTT
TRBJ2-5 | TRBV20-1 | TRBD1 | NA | CSAPALRQGMETQYF | TGCAGTGCGCCCGCCCTGAGACAGGGTATGGAGACCCAGTACTTC
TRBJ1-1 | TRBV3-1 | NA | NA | CASSQDRDTEAFF | TGTGCCAGCAGCCAAGATCGGGACACTGAAGCTTTCTTT
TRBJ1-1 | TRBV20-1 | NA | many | CSAREGSIGLSNTEAFF | TGCAGTGCTAGAGAGGGTTCGATCGGGCTTTCGAACACTGAAGCTTTCTTT
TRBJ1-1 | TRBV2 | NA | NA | CASGEGQHTEAFF | TGTGCCAGCGGGGAAGGACAGCACACTGAAGCTTTCTTT
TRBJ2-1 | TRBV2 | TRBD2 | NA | CASSEASGSYNEQFF | TGTGCCAGCAGTGAGGCTAGCGGTTCCTACAATGAGCAGTTCTTC
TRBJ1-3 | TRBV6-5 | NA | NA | CASHQGSGDTIYF | TGTGCCAGCCACCAGGGGTCTGGAGACACCATATATTTT
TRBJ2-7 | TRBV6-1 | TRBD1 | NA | CASRRTGGGYEHYF | TGTGCCAGCAGAAGGACAGGGGGGGGCTACGAGCACTACTTC
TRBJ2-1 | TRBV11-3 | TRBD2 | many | CASGSGVHNEQFF | TGTGCCAGCGGTAGCGGGGTCCACAATGAGCAGTTCTTC
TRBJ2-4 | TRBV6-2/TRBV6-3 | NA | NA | CASSQDMKVDIQYF | TGTGCCAGCAGCCAGGACATGAAGGTAGACATTCAGTACTTC
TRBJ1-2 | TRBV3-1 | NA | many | CASSQRTGGSIFGYTF | TGTGCCAGCAGCCAACGAACGGGGGGTAGTATATTTGGCTACACCTTC
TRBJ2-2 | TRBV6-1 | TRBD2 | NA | CASTLLGLAGGRTGELFF | TGTGCCAGCACCTTGCTGGGACTAGCGGGGGGGCGAACCGGGGAGCTGTTTTTT
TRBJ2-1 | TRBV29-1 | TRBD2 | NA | CSVDFGRPFYNEQFF | TGTAGCGTTGATTTCGGGAGGCCTTTCTACAATGAGCAGTTCTTC
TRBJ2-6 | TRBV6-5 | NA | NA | CASSYGGVGAGANVLTF | TGTGCCAGCAGTTACGGGGGTGTGGGGGCCGGGGCCAACGTCCTGACTTTC
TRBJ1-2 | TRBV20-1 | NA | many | CSASSWGAGYGYTF | TGCAGTGCCTCGTCGTGGGGGGCGGGTTATGGCTACACCTTC
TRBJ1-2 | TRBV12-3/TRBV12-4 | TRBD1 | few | CASSYTGADGYTF | TGTGCCAGCAGTTATACAGGGGCGGACGGCTACACCTTC
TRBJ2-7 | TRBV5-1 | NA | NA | CASSYLDPVLSPVTYEQYF | TGCGCCAGCAGCTACCTAGACCCCGTGTTGAGTCCTGTAACGTACGAGCAGTACTTC
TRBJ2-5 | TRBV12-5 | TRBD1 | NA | CASGTGDQETQYF | TGTGCTAGTGGCACAGGGGATCAAGAGACCCAGTACTTC
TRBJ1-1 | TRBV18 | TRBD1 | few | CASSRGDRGNTEAFF | TGTGCCAGCTCACGCGGGGACAGGGGCAATACTGAAGCTTTCTTT
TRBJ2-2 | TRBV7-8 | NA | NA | CAISLVDPYTGELFF | TGTGCCATCAGCTTAGTGGACCCCTACACCGGGGAGCTGTTTTTT